Presented here are 24 T cell receptor beta chains from one specimen sequenced in a study of blood T cell repertoires in COVID-19 (dated by TCRdb to 2019 to 2021). Receptor amplification or capture employed the immunoSEQ multiplex PCR assay. The source is immuneACCESS, and TCRdb retained only in-frame sequences with V and J called. Part of the clones is not carried over; for the studies checked, unresolved V genes explain less than half of this, and the remainder is unexplained. In this sample the table shows roughly 110,000 clones, 75% to 90% of which occur a single time. Together, the top ten hold approximately 4.5% of the sample. Sequencing input: peripheral blood. The receptors come from a woman aged 45-65 years with acute or convalescent COVID-19.

The chain links TRBV13 to TRBJ1-6; 7 nucleotides line up with TRBD1. Germline trimming cut 5 bases from V and 8 bases from J; bases unmatched to any gene: 9. CDR1 PRHDT and CDR2 FYEKMQ come from the germline V gene (reference sequence). The CDR3 loop spans 15 amino acids. This CDR3 reads CASSLTDRSDSPLHF. Here the CDR3 DNA reads TGTGCCAGCAGCCTGACGGACAGGAGTGATTCACCCCTCCACTTT.

The rearrangement uses TRBV4-1 and TRBJ1-1; D is uncertain. Germline V gene lookup returns CDR1 MGHRA and CDR2 YSYEKL. Trimming removed 0 bases from V and 4 bases from J, with 12 bases in between. The CDR3 covers 15 residues. The CDR3 sequence: CASSQDTREGTEAFF. The CDR3 DNA follows: TGCGCCAGCAGCCAAGATACGAGGGAAGGCACTGAAGCTTTCTTT.

The chain is built from TRBV7-2 and TRBJ1-2; D is undetermined. The CDR3 loop spans 13 amino acids. Germline V CDR1 and CDR2: SGHTA, FQGNSA. V was pared by 2 bases and J by 4 bases, with 8 bases between. The CDR3: CASSLNLVYGYTF. CDR3 nucleotides: TGTGCCAGCAGCTTAAATTTAGTCTATGGCTACACCTTC.

This sequence joins TRBV7-3 and TRBJ1-1; D uncertain. This CDR3 has 11 residues. Trimming removed 10 bases at V and 4 bases at J, with 10 bases between. CDR1 SGHTA and CDR2 FQGTGA come from the germline V gene. Here the CDR3 DNA reads TGTGCCATCACGCTAGCCACTGAAGCTTTCTTT. Its protein is CAITLATEAFF.

This sequence joins TRBV28 and TRBJ2-7; 7 nucleotides line up with TRBD2. The V segment lost 2 bases and the J segment 7 bases; nucleotides outside the gene matches: 8. This CDR3 has 14 residues. Germline CDR1 MDHEN, CDR2 SYDVKM. The CDR3 protein is CASSLVGGPEEQYF. The CDR3 nucleotides read TGTGCCAGCAGTTTAGTGGGAGGGCCAGAAGAGCAGTACTTC.

The gene calls are TRBV7-2 and TRBJ2-3, with D unclear. V lost 2 bases and J 4 bases, leaving 13 bases between the germline ends. Germline CDR1 SGHTA, CDR2 FQGNSA. The CDR3 has 15 residues. CDR3 sequence: CASSLFTRPADTQYF. CDR3 bases: TGTGCCAGCAGCTTATTCACCAGGCCCGCAGATACGCAGTATTTT. Drawing the rest from reference TRBV7-2 and TRBJ2-3, the complete variable domain is GAGVSQSPSNKVTEKGKDVELRCDPISGHTALYWYRQSLGQGLEFLIYFQGNSAPDKSGLPSDRFSAERTGGSVSTLTIQRTQQEDSAVYLCASSLFTRPADTQYFGPGTRLTVL.

V and J are TRBV5-5 and TRBJ1-1, with a tentative D call TRBD1 (5 bases). CDR3 length: 14 amino acids. Per germline, CDR1 SGHKS and CDR2 YYEKEE (reference sequence). Trimming pared 4 bases from V and 1 base from J, leaving 11 bases between. In nucleotides, the CDR3 is TGTGCCAGCAGCCGGGACGGGGGGAACACTGAAGCTTTCTTT. It encodes CASSRDGGNTEAFF.

The chain carries TRBV24-1 and TRBJ2-3; the D gene is possibly TRBD2 (6 bases). The germline V and J ends were trimmed by 9 bases and 0 bases, with 12 bases remaining between them. The CDR3 spans 14 residues. Germline-derived CDR1 and CDR2 are KGHDR and SFDVKD. CDR3 coding DNA: TGTGCCACCGGACCGACTAGAAGCACAGATACGCAGTATTTT. This translates into CATGPTRSTDTQYF.

This clone was counted a single time. The gene calls are TRBV10-3 and TRBJ1-3; weak D call: TRBD1 (6 bases). Trimming cost V 10 bases and J 4 bases, with 11 bases left between them. Germline V gene data show CDR1 as ENHRY and CDR2 as SYGVKD. The CDR3 consists of 12 residues. The CDR3 here is CATWDNGNTIYF. Here the CDR3 DNA reads TGTGCCACTTGGGACAACGGAAACACCATATATTTT.

The V call is TRBV30, the J call TRBJ2-7, with a possible D match to TRBD2 (7 bases). V lost 8 bases, J lost 2 bases, and 13 bases lay in between. The germline gives CDR1 GTSNPN, CDR2 SVGIG (reference sequence). The CDR3 spans 12 residues. DNA of the CDR3: TGTGCCCAGAGGGGGGGAGCCTACGAGCAGTACTTC. It yields the protein CAQRGGAYEQYF.

The V gene is TRBV7-3, the J gene TRBJ2-2; 7 nucleotides agree with TRBD1. Per germline, CDR1 SGHTA and CDR2 FQGTGA. This CDR3 has 16 amino acids. J was trimmed by 2 bases and V by 2 bases; bases with no gene match: 5. CDR3 nucleotide sequence: TGTGCCAGCAGCTTATACGGGACAGACAACACCGGGGAGCTGTTTTTT. Translating it yields CASSLYGTDNTGELFF.

This chain connects TRBV11-2 to TRBJ2-1; unclear D gene. The V and J ends lost 3 bases and 4 bases respectively, with 10 bases between them. In germline, CDR1 is SGHAT, CDR2 FQNNGV. CDR3 length equals 14 residues. Here the CDR3 DNA reads TGTGCCAGCAGCTTTTTTCGCGGTTACAATGAGCAGTTCTTC. Translation gives CASSFFRGYNEQFF.

The V and J genes are TRBV7-9 and TRBJ2-6; TRBD2 is a possible D gene (7 bases). V dropped 5 bases and J dropped 11 bases, with 16 bases sitting between them. Germline V lookup: CDR1 SEHNR, CDR2 FQNEAQ (reference sequence). This CDR3 spans 14 amino acids. This chain's CDR3 is CASSPPGGRDVLTF. The CDR3 region has the DNA TGTGCCAGCAGCCCCCCGGGGGGCCGCGACGTCCTGACTTTC.

Only a few counts were recorded for this clone. The CDR3 protein is CASSLEGLAGKETQYF. Here the CDR3 DNA reads TGTGCCAGCAGCTTGGAGGGACTAGCGGGGAAAGAGACCCAGTACTTC. V is TRBV5-4 and J is TRBJ2-5; 13 bases line up with TRBD2. Germline V CDR1 and CDR2: SGHNT, YYREEE (reference sequence). CDR3 length: 16 residues. Unmatched junction bases numbered 2, after V lost 0 bases and J lost 3 bases.

This chain connects TRBV5-1 to TRBJ1-2; the D gene is possibly TRBD1 (5 bases). V shed 3 bases and J shed 3 bases, with 12 bases lying between them. Germline loops: CDR1 SGHRS, CDR2 YFSETQ. This CDR3 comprises 14 residues. CDR3 sequence reads: CASSSMGGYYGYTF. The DNA for the CDR3 is TGCGCCAGCAGCTCCATGGGGGGGTACTATGGCTACACCTTC.

The chain recombines TRBV6-2 or TRBV6-3 with TRBJ1-5; 9 bases match TRBD1. Germline CDR1 reads MNHEY; CDR2 reads SVGEGT. V lost 5 bases and J lost 9; bases outside the gene matches: 8. This CDR3 is built from 14 residues. The CDR3: CASSDYRGPGPQHF. The CDR3 DNA reads as TGTGCCAGCAGTGATTACAGGGGGCCGGGGCCCCAGCATTTT.

V is TRBV7-2 and J is TRBJ2-1; tentatively, D is TRBD1 (5 bases). V lost 1 base to trimming and J lost 6 bases, with 10 bases between them. Germline values: CDR1 SGHTA, CDR2 FQGNSA. The CDR3 consists of 14 residues. The CDR3 protein is CASSLEGIGNEQFF. CDR3 DNA: TGTGCCAGCAGCTTAGAGGGGATCGGCAATGAGCAGTTCTTC.

This chain links TRBV7-8 with TRBJ2-7; perhaps TRBD2 as D (7 bases). The V gene lost 5 bases and the J gene lost 5 bases, with 16 bases spanning the gap. Germline assignment: CDR1 SGHVS and CDR2 FQNEAQ. CDR3 length: 14 residues. The CDR3 sequence is CASSGARGGDEQYF. The CDR3 nucleotides read TGTGCCAGCAGCGGAGCGAGGGGGGGCGACGAGCAGTACTTC.

This chain links TRBV20-1 with TRBJ1-4; no firm D call. Germline V CDR1 and CDR2: DFQATT, SNEGSKA (reference sequence). The CDR3 consists of 11 residues. The V gene lost 3 bases and the J gene lost 7 bases, with 6 bases spanning the gap. CDR3 sequence: CSASYGEKLFF. The CDR3 DNA reads TGCAGTGCTAGCTACGGTGAAAAACTGTTTTTT.

The chain joins TRBV7-3 to TRBJ2-3, with D possibly being TRBD1 (5 bases). Trimming took off 3 bases at V and 0 bases at J, with 7 bases between the two ends. The CDR3 runs to 14 residues. Per germline, CDR1 SGHTA and CDR2 FQGTGA. The CDR3 is CASSFQGSTDTQYF. For the CDR3, the DNA is TGTGCCAGCAGCTTTCAGGGTAGCACAGATACGCAGTATTTT. The full variable domain, its missing parts supplied by reference TRBV7-3 and TRBJ2-3, is GAGVSQTPSNKVTEKGKYVELRCDPISGHTALYWYRQSLGQGPEFLIYFQGTGAADDSGLPNDRFFAVRPEGSVSTLKIQRTERGDSAVYLCASSFQGSTDTQYFGPGTRLTVL.

The chain carries TRBV6-5 and TRBJ1-4, with a possible D match to TRBD1 (5 bases). The length of the CDR3 is 13 residues. Germline-derived CDR1 and CDR2 are MNHEY and SVGAGI. Trimming cost V 7 bases and J 7 bases, with 13 bases left between them. CDR3 sequence: CASTRDFVEKLFF. In DNA form, the CDR3 reads TGTGCCAGCACCCGGGACTTCGTTGAAAAACTGTTTTTT.

The chain couples TRBV14 to TRBJ2-5; unclear D gene. Germline V gene lookup returns CDR1 SGHDN and CDR2 FVKESK. Deletions cut 6 bases from V and 5 bases from J, with 13 bases between. CDR3 length equals 13 residues. DNA for the CDR3: TGTGCCAGCAGTCAAAGTAGGCGGGAGACCCAGTACTTC. This encodes CASSQSRRETQYF.

In DNA form, the CDR3 reads TGTGCCACCGCCGGCGGGCCGGCCGGGGAGCTGTTTTTT. This translates into CATAGGPAGELFF. The gene calls are TRBV24-1 and TRBJ2-2; D possibly corresponds to TRBD2 (5 bases). The CDR3 is 13 amino acids. Trimming pared 9 bases from V and 6 bases from J, leaving 13 bases between. Per germline, CDR1 KGHDR and CDR2 SFDVKD.

The chain carries TRBV6-5 and TRBJ2-1; TRBD2 agrees at 9 bases. Germline values: CDR1 MNHEY, CDR2 SVGAGI. The CDR3 contains 14 residues. Trimming cost V 7 bases and J 5 bases; bases outside gene matches: 6. CDR3 sequence: CASKQREVDNEQFF. CDR3 DNA sequence: TGTGCCAGCAAACAGCGGGAGGTGGACAATGAGCAGTTCTTC.